Following are 31 T cell receptor beta chains from one sample sequenced in a study of shared clonotypes between healthy human individuals. Clones were sequenced by immunoSEQ multiplex PCR, and TCRdb holds only the in-frame ones, with some missing. The data show roughly 2,300,000 clones, around 90% seen once. The sample was naive CD4+ T cells from PBMCs. Subset: CD45RA+ positively selected. All receptors derive from a man between 18 and 35 years old in good health. Some clones in this sample may be carry-over from other donors' samples.

This clone appeared once. Here the CDR3 DNA reads TGTGCCAGTAGTAACCAGCGGCTCTCCTACGAGCAGTACTTC. Translating gives CASSNQRLSYEQYF. This chain uses TRBV19 with TRBJ2-7, with D possibly being TRBD2 (5 bases). V lost 4 bases to trimming and J lost 0 bases, with 10 bases between them. The V gene's germline CDR1 is LNHDA and CDR2 SQIVND (reference sequence). The CDR3 loop spans 14 amino acids.

J is TRBJ1-2 and V is TRBV11-2; D unclear. Trimming removed 5 bases at V and 4 bases at J, with 11 bases between. Germline V gene lookup returns CDR1 SGHAT and CDR2 FQNNGV. The CDR3 loop spans 13 amino acids. The CDR3 nucleotides are TGTGCCAGCAGCCCGGGATCGTCCTATGGCTACACCTTC. Amino acids: CASSPGSSYGYTF.

J is TRBJ2-3 and V is TRBV9; weak D call: TRBD2 (6 bases). Germline V gives CDR1 SGDLS, CDR2 YYNGEE. V shed 4 bases and J shed 0 bases, with 12 bases lying between them. This CDR3 has 15 amino acids. The CDR3 coding sequence is TGTGCCAGCAGCAGAGGGACTTCTAGCACAGATACGCAGTATTTT. Its translation: CASSRGTSSTDTQYF.

V and J are TRBV27 and TRBJ1-5; D uncertain. V gave up 1 base and J gave up 1 base, with 11 bases separating them. CDR1 is MNHEY and CDR2 is SMNVEV in the germline V gene (reference sequence). The length of the CDR3 is 16 residues. The CDR3 DNA is TGTGCCAGCAGTTTATTCGGGCTCACGAGCAATCAGCCCCAGCATTTT. This sequence encodes CASSLFGLTSNQPQHF.

The V gene is TRBV7-9, the J gene TRBJ2-3; D is undetermined. The V gene lost 1 base and the J gene lost 4 bases, with 15 bases spanning the gap. The CDR3 has 16 residues. Germline V gene sequence: CDR1 SEHNR, CDR2 FQNEAQ (reference sequence). CDR3 in amino acids: CASSLDAGVRADTQYF. DNA of the CDR3: TGTGCCAGCAGCTTAGACGCAGGAGTAAGGGCAGATACGCAGTATTTT.

The DNA of the CDR3 is TGTGCCACCAGCAGAGATCTGGTTGAGAGCACCGGGGAGCTGTTTTTT. This encodes CATSRDLVESTGELFF. The gene calls are TRBV15 and TRBJ2-2; no clear D. The length of the CDR3 is 16 residues. CDR1 LNHNV and CDR2 YYDKDF come from the germline V gene (reference sequence). Trimming removed 0 bases at V and 4 bases at J, with 12 bases between.

The genes are TRBV6-1 and TRBJ1-1; D not resolved. Trimming took off 3 bases at V and 8 bases at J, with 25 bases between the two ends. The CDR3 length is 17 residues. Germline V gene data show CDR1 as MNHNS and CDR2 as SASEGT. This chain's CDR3 is CASSDRVGLQEKREAFF. In nucleotides, the CDR3 is TGTGCCAGCAGTGATCGAGTAGGCCTCCAGGAGAAGCGAGAAGCTTTCTTT.

This clone came up once. The chain has TRBV27 and TRBJ2-1, with D possibly being TRBD1 (6 bases). This CDR3 has 14 amino acids. Per germline, CDR1 MNHEY and CDR2 SMNVEV (reference sequence). The V and J ends lost 2 bases and 5 bases respectively, with 10 bases between them. The CDR3 loop is CASSLGQRHNEQFF. DNA for the CDR3: TGTGCCAGCAGTTTAGGACAGCGCCACAATGAGCAGTTCTTC.

V gene TRBV27 combines with J gene TRBJ2-2; possible D gene TRBD2, 5 bases. Germline V gene lookup returns CDR1 MNHEY and CDR2 SMNVEV (reference sequence). The CDR3 totals 13 residues. V shed 1 base and J shed 8 bases, with 8 bases lying between them. The CDR3: CASSLWRRGELFF. The DNA of the CDR3 is TGTGCCAGCAGTTTATGGAGGAGGGGGGAGCTGTTTTTT.

The V gene is TRBV6-6, the J gene TRBJ2-4, with D perhaps TRBD1 (6 bases). The germline V and J ends were trimmed by 2 bases and 0 bases, with 11 bases remaining between them. Germline values: CDR1 MNHNY, CDR2 SVGAGI (reference sequence). The CDR3 consists of 16 residues. The CDR3 coding sequence is TGTGCCAGCAGTTACGGGACAACTTTAGCCAAAAACATTCAGTACTTC. Amino acid sequence: CASSYGTTLAKNIQYF.

The CDR3 region has the DNA TGTGCCAGCAGCATGGGACAGGGGGGACCATCCGAGCAGTACTTC. Amino acid sequence: CASSMGQGGPSEQYF. This chain links TRBV11-2 with TRBJ2-7; 11 bases match TRBD1. The CDR3 contains 15 residues. Looked up from germline, CDR1 is SGHAT and CDR2 is FQNNGV. Trimming removed 5 bases from V and 6 bases from J; junction bases left unmatched: 9.

This clone appeared a single time. The V and J genes are TRBV7-9 and TRBJ2-6; no firm D call. The CDR3 is made up of 16 amino acids. Germline-derived CDR1 and CDR2 are SEHNR and FQNEAQ (reference sequence). Deletions cut 4 bases from V and 4 bases from J, with 14 bases between. The CDR3 region has the DNA TGTGCCAGCAGCTCCCTATCCCGGGCCGGGGCCAACGTCCTGACTTTC. It encodes CASSSLSRAGANVLTF.

In the case of this clone: Other DNA sequences in this specimen translate into the identical CDR3. The chain employs TRBV5-4 and TRBJ2-3; no reliable D call. The CDR3 has 12 amino acids. Germline CDR1 is SGHNT and CDR2 is YYREEE (reference sequence). Trimming stripped 1 base from V and 3 bases from J, with 3 bases between. The DNA of the CDR3 is TGTGCCAGCAGCTTGACAACAGATACGCAGTATTTT. Protein product: CASSLTTDTQYF.

This sequence joins TRBV18 and TRBJ1-2; D uncertain. This CDR3 is 15 amino acids long. V lost 0 bases and J lost 0, with 8 bases in between. CDR1 KGHSH and CDR2 LQKENI come from the germline V gene. The CDR3 here is CASSPPNRANYGYTF. The DNA of the CDR3 is TGTGCCAGCTCACCACCGAACCGAGCTAACTATGGCTACACCTTC.

The J gene is TRBJ2-3, the V gene TRBV5-4; 7 nucleotides match TRBD2. Trimming removed 4 bases from V and 4 bases from J; junction bases left unmatched: 9. There are 15 residues in the CDR3. Germline CDR1 and CDR2: SGHNT and YYREEE (reference sequence). DNA of the CDR3: TGTGCCAGCAGCACACCGGGACTACCCCCAGATACGCAGTATTTT. Residues: CASSTPGLPPDTQYF. Full variable domain (outside the CDR3, taken from reference TRBV5-4 and TRBJ2-3): ETGVTQSPTHLIKTRGQQVTLRCSSQSGHNTVSWYQQALGQGPQFIFQYYREEENGRGNFPPRFSGLQFPNYSSELNVNALELDDSALYLCASSTPGLPPDTQYFGPGTRLTVL.

The chain has TRBV9 and TRBJ2-7, with D perhaps matching TRBD2 (6 bases). CDR1 is SGDLS, CDR2 YYNGEE, per germline. V was clipped by 4 bases and J by 7 bases, with 24 bases between them. This CDR3 has 16 amino acids. CDR3 bases: TGTGCCAGCAGCCCAGGGACTCAACATCCCAATTCGGAGCAGTACTTC. Amino acids: CASSPGTQHPNSEQYF. The full variable domain, with the rest looked up from reference TRBV9 and TRBJ2-7, is DSGVTQTPKHLITATGQRVTLRCSPRSGDLSVYWYQQSLDQGLQFLIQYYNGEERAKGNILERFSAQQFPDLHSELNLSSLELGDSALYFCASSPGTQHPNSEQYFGPGTRLTVT.

The rearrangement uses TRBV2 and TRBJ2-1; D not certain. Germline loops: CDR1 SNHLY, CDR2 FYNNEI. This CDR3 region has 13 residues. With 5 bases removed from V and 9 bases from J, the gap between germline ends came to 14 bases. This CDR3 reads CASSSRPVGEQFF. The CDR3, as DNA: TGTGCCAGCAGTAGCCGACCAGTGGGTGAGCAGTTCTTC.

CDR3 DNA: TGTGCCAGCAGTGAACACGGTTTGGCGACCTACAATGAGCAGTTCTTC. Translating it yields CASSEHGLATYNEQFF. The chain carries TRBV25-1 and TRBJ2-1; no clear D gene. The germline V gene encodes CDR1 MGHDK and CDR2 SYGVNS. V lost 2 bases to trimming and J lost 2 bases, with 13 bases between them. The CDR3 sequence is 16 residues long. The full variable domain, its missing parts supplied by reference TRBV25-1 and TRBJ2-1, is EADIYQTPRYLVIGTGKKITLECSQTMGHDKMYWYQQDPGMELHLIHYSYGVNSTEKGDLSSESTVSRIRTEHFPLTLESARPSHTSQYLCASSEHGLATYNEQFFGPGTRLTVL.

This sequence joins TRBV27 and TRBJ2-7; TRBD2 aligns across 10 bases. Germline CDR1 and CDR2: MNHEY and SMNVEV (reference sequence). V was clipped by 3 bases and J by 5 bases; unmatched bases: 13. CDR3 length: 17 amino acids. The CDR3 sequence: CASSFSLKLAGLDEQYF. In nucleotides, the CDR3 is TGTGCCAGCAGTTTCTCCCTTAAACTAGCGGGACTAGACGAGCAGTACTTC.

This clone came up a few times. The chain uses TRBV30 and TRBJ1-5; D gene unclear. The germline V gene encodes CDR1 GTSNPN and CDR2 SVGIG (reference sequence). Trimming stripped 2 bases from V and 3 bases from J, with 5 bases between. The CDR3 spans 12 residues. The CDR3 protein is CAWSLANQPQHF. The DNA of the CDR3 is TGTGCCTGGAGTTTGGCCAATCAGCCCCAGCATTTT.

The chain has TRBV27 and TRBJ1-1, with D possibly TRBD1 on 5 matching bases. In germline, CDR1 is MNHEY, CDR2 SMNVEV (reference sequence). The ends were cut back, 0 bases at V and 1 base at J, with 12 bases in the middle. This CDR3 has 16 residues. As DNA, the CDR3 is TGTGCCAGCAGTTTATCCGGGACGGCGAAGAACACTGAAGCTTTCTTT. It codes for CASSLSGTAKNTEAFF.

The J gene is TRBJ2-7, the V gene TRBV6-1; no clear D gene. Trimming took 2 bases from V and 1 from J, leaving 12 bases between them. The CDR3 is made up of 15 amino acids. Looked up from germline, CDR1 is MNHNS and CDR2 is SASEGT. DNA of the CDR3: TGTGCCAGCAGTGAACAACTGCTTGGGTCCTACGAGCAGTACTTC. This gives the protein CASSEQLLGSYEQYF.

The V call is TRBV7-3, the J call TRBJ2-2, with D hard to call. Trimming stripped 5 bases from V and 8 bases from J, with 12 bases between. Per the germline V gene, CDR1 is SGHTA and CDR2 is FQGTGA. This CDR3 is built from 13 residues. The CDR3: CASSPYQGGELFF. CDR3 coding DNA: TGTGCCAGCAGCCCTTATCAAGGGGGGGAGCTGTTTTTT.

The CDR3 DNA reads TGTGCCAGCAGCCCGCAGGGGGCCCCTCCCTACAATGAGCAGTTCTTC. Protein sequence: CASSPQGAPPYNEQFF. V is TRBV7-3 and J is TRBJ2-1; TRBD1 agrees at 8 bases. This CDR3 spans 16 amino acids. Germline V lookup: CDR1 SGHTA, CDR2 FQGTGA. The ends lost 5 bases at V and 2 bases at J; junction bases unmatched: 8.

The rearrangement links TRBV7-8 to TRBJ2-7; perhaps TRBD1 as D (5 bases). Germline CDR1 SGHVS, CDR2 FQNEAQ. The ends were cut back, 4 bases at V and 1 base at J, with 17 bases in the middle. CDR3 length equals 16 residues. CDR3 protein: CASSSQNRKVSYEQYF. CDR3 sequence (DNA): TGTGCCAGCAGCTCCCAAAACAGGAAAGTATCCTACGAGCAGTACTTC.

The chain links TRBV15 to TRBJ1-3; D perhaps matches TRBD1 (6 bases). Germline loops: CDR1 LNHNV, CDR2 YYDKDF (reference sequence). The V end was cut by 1 base, the J end by 8 bases, with 18 bases between. The CDR3 sequence is 16 residues long. The DNA for the CDR3 is TGTGCCACCAGCAGAGTATGGGCCGGGGGCGAGGACACCATATATTTT. Its protein product is CATSRVWAGGEDTIYF.

This clone came up a few times. Within the sample, other DNA sequences also encode this same CDR3. The chain carries TRBV20-1 and TRBJ1-2; D is uncertain. Germline assignment: CDR1 DFQATT and CDR2 SNEGSKA (reference sequence). This CDR3 region has 11 residues. V was pared by 2 bases and J by 8 bases, with 9 bases between. This CDR3 is CSARPPGGYTF. As DNA, the CDR3 is TGCAGTGCTAGACCCCCGGGGGGCTACACCTTC.

The chain couples TRBV5-6 to TRBJ2-2; 7 positions agree with TRBD2. This CDR3 comprises 16 residues. Germline trimming cut 4 bases from V and 1 base from J; bases unmatched to any gene: 7. Germline-derived CDR1 and CDR2 are SGHDT and YYEEEE. This CDR3 reads CASSAYPGGNTGELFF. The CDR3 DNA is TGTGCCAGCAGCGCCTATCCGGGAGGGAACACCGGGGAGCTGTTTTTT.

This rearrangement joins TRBV5-1 to TRBJ2-3; a possible D gene is TRBD2 (6 bases). The CDR3 runs to 18 residues. V dropped 0 bases and J dropped 0 bases, with 17 bases sitting between them. From germline, CDR1 is SGHRS and CDR2 YFSETQ. CDR3 coding DNA: TGCGCCAGCAGCTTGGATGGCCGACTAGTGTCGAGCACAGATACGCAGTATTTT. Translating gives CASSLDGRLVSSTDTQYF.

A single count supports this clone. The chain couples TRBV6-1 to TRBJ1-2; weak D call: TRBD1 (5 bases). Germline lookup yields CDR1 MNHNS and CDR2 SASEGT. The CDR3 contains 13 residues. V gave up 11 bases and J gave up 9 bases, with 22 bases separating them. The CDR3 here is CAGSRVGVNSYTF. The DNA for the CDR3 is TGTGCCGGGTCCAGGGTTGGAGTCAATAGCTACACCTTC.

In the case of this clone: The same CDR3 arises from other DNA sequences in this sample as well. CDR3 protein: CASSPGVSTDTQYF. Here the CDR3 DNA reads TGTGCCAGCAGCCCGGGTGTTAGCACAGATACGCAGTATTTT. The chain joins TRBV7-3 to TRBJ2-3; D gene ambiguous. This CDR3 spans 14 amino acids. Trimming removed 5 bases at V and 0 bases at J, with 9 bases between. Germline lookup yields CDR1 SGHTA and CDR2 FQGTGA.